One sample yielded the 12 T cell receptor beta chains listed below, sequenced in a study of cytomegalovirus exposure and HLA in healthy donors. The PCR made use of 60 Vbeta and 13 Jbeta primers. The protocol was immunoSEQ multiplex PCR, while the TCRdb copy is restricted to in-frame clones and leaves out a portion. The sample has more than 75,000 clones; around 80% are singletons. The sample comprised PBMCs. Receptors originate from a young man in good health and CMV-seronegative.

V usage is TRBV18 and J usage is TRBJ2-7; 7 nucleotides line up with TRBD1. Germline CDR1 is KGHSH and CDR2 is LQKENI. The trim removed 3 bases at V and 1 base at J, leaving 9 bases unmatched. The CDR3 is made up of 16 amino acids. The CDR3 loop is CASSPLNRGSSYEQYF. CDR3 nucleotides: TGTGCCAGCTCACCTCTTAACAGGGGCTCGTCCTACGAGCAGTACTTC. The variable domain in full, completed from reference TRBV18 and TRBJ2-7, reads NAGVMQNPRHLVRRRGQEARLRCSPMKGHSHVYWYRQLPEEGLKFMVYLQKENIIDESGMPKERFSAEFPKEGPSILRIQQVVRGDSAAYFCASSPLNRGSSYEQYFGPGTRLTVT.

The chain links TRBV7-3 to TRBJ2-1, with D possibly being TRBD2 (5 bases). Germline V gene sequence: CDR1 SGHTA, CDR2 FQGTGA. The length of the CDR3 is 13 residues. Deletions cut 4 bases from V and 6 bases from J, with 10 bases between. CDR3 DNA sequence: TGTGCCAGCAGCTCTCGGGGTCCCAATGAGCAGTTCTTC. It yields the protein CASSSRGPNEQFF.

This clone was seen just once. V is TRBV19 and J is TRBJ2-2; D is possibly TRBD1 (7 bases). The CDR3 sequence is 15 residues long. Deletions cut 6 bases from V and 7 bases from J, with 18 bases between. CDR1 and CDR2 (germline): LNHDA, SQIVND (reference sequence). The CDR3 is CASREGADLLGELFF. CDR3 sequence (DNA): TGTGCCAGTAGGGAGGGGGCCGACCTTCTCGGGGAGCTGTTTTTT. Full variable domain (rest looked up from reference TRBV19 and TRBJ2-2): DGGITQSPKYLFRKEGQNVTLSCEQNLNHDAMYWYRQDPGQGLRLIYYSQIVNDFQKGDIAEGYSVSREKKESFPLTVTSAQKNPTAFYLCASREGADLLGELFFGEGSRLTVL.

The chain employs TRBV29-1 and TRBJ2-5, with D unresolved. Deletions cut 6 bases from V and 5 bases from J, with 13 bases between. This CDR3 is built from 12 residues. The germline V gene encodes CDR1 SQVTM and CDR2 ANQGSEA. This chain's CDR3 is CSVGYRLETQYF. CDR3 in DNA: TGCAGCGTCGGGTATCGGCTGGAGACCCAGTACTTC.

V is TRBV7-9 and J is TRBJ1-4, with D hard to call. The CDR3 length is 12 residues. Trimming shortened V by 5 bases and J by 8 bases, and 9 bases separated the two germline ends. Looked up from germline, CDR1 is SEHNR and CDR2 is FQNEAQ (reference sequence). This CDR3 reads CASSLAREKLFF. The CDR3 nucleotides read TGTGCCAGCAGCCTGGCCAGGGAAAAACTGTTTTTT.

The CDR3 sequence: CASSEQIYEQYF. DNA for the CDR3: TGTGCCAGCAGTGAACAGATCTACGAGCAGTACTTC. This chain connects TRBV6-1 to TRBJ2-7; no clear D gene. Trimming left V 2 bases short and J 3 bases short, with 5 bases between. CDR3 length equals 12 residues. Germline V gene data show CDR1 as MNHNS and CDR2 as SASEGT.

This clone was recorded a few times. The rearrangement links TRBV6-5 to TRBJ2-1; D perhaps matches TRBD2 (5 bases). CDR3 length: 14 residues. V was cut by 2 bases and J by 1 base, with 6 bases left in between. Germline CDR1 and CDR2: MNHEY and SVGAGI. The CDR3 loop is CASSYEGSYNEQFF. For the CDR3, the DNA is TGTGCCAGCAGTTACGAGGGATCCTACAATGAGCAGTTCTTC.

This chain uses TRBV27 with TRBJ1-1; TRBD1 matches 7 bases. The CDR3 totals 15 residues. After removal of 1 base from V and 7 bases from J, the junction contained 9 bases not matched to a gene. From germline, CDR1 is MNHEY and CDR2 SMNVEV (reference sequence). The CDR3 DNA follows: TGTGCCAGCAGTTTATTAGGGACAGTGAATGGTGAAGCTTTCTTT. Residues: CASSLLGTVNGEAFF.

Only one count was recorded for this clone. The gene calls are TRBV14 and TRBJ2-2; D is undetermined. Germline V gene lookup returns CDR1 SGHDN and CDR2 FVKESK. CDR3 length: 19 amino acids. Trimming left V 4 bases short and J 2 bases short, with 23 bases between. CDR3 sequence reads: CASSLPRGSGEVNTGELFF. CDR3 nucleotide sequence: TGTGCCAGCAGCCTCCCCCGCGGATCCGGCGAAGTTAACACCGGGGAGCTGTTTTTT.

The chain recombines TRBV5-6 with TRBJ2-5; a weak D match, TRBD1 (6 bases). V lost 1 base to trimming and J lost 0 bases, with 7 bases between them. CDR1 and CDR2 (germline): SGHDT, YYEEEE. The CDR3 spans 14 residues. In DNA, the CDR3 is TGTGCCAGCAGCTTGCAGGGGTACCAAGAGACCCAGTACTTC. It is translated as CASSLQGYQETQYF.

This clone was counted a few times. The chain recombines TRBV6-5 with TRBJ1-1; no clear D. Trimming took off 2 bases at V and 5 bases at J, with 15 bases between the two ends. This CDR3 has 15 amino acids. From germline, CDR1 is MNHEY and CDR2 SVGAGI. CDR3 sequence reads: CASSYDSRTYTEAFF. CDR3 coding DNA: TGTGCCAGCAGTTACGACTCCCGAACTTATACTGAAGCTTTCTTT.

This clone was detected only once. The genes are TRBV6-5 and TRBJ1-6; D is unclear. Trimming took 0 bases from V and 0 from J, leaving 6 bases between them. Germline assignment: CDR1 MNHEY and CDR2 SVGAGI. The CDR3 contains 16 residues. The CDR3 bases are TGTGCCAGCAGTTACTCGCGGAGCTCCTATAATTCACCCCTCCACTTT. Protein: CASSYSRSSYNSPLHF.